A single sample gave rise to the 29 T cell receptor beta chains below, sequenced in a study of identical twins (TCRdb year 2016). Libraries came from 5' RACE. Data came from an Illumina HiSeq 2000. TCRdb cleaned the public reads at Q25 with fastp, built clones with MiXCR and kept in-frame beta chains. Under each unique CDR3 protein, matching rows form one entry showing the most common genes and DNA. In this sample the table shows around 500,000 distinct CDR3 sequences, approximately 15% of which occur a single time. The ten largest clones represent around 0.57% of the sample. This same sample was also taken into another study, of yellow fever vaccine responses in identical twins.

The sample comprised CD4+ T cells sorted from blood. Receptors originate from a woman between 18 and 30 years old in good health.

This chain joins TRBV5-1 and TRBJ1-1; no clear D. The V and J ends lost 2 bases and 0 bases respectively, with 8 bases between them. This CDR3 is 14 amino acids long. CDR1 and CDR2 (germline): SGHRS, YFSETQ. CDR3 residues: CASSFQYMNTEAFF. The CDR3 nucleotides read TGCGCCAGCAGCTTTCAATACATGAACACTGAAGCTTTCTTT.

This clonotype has a handful of counts. The V gene is TRBV20-1, the J gene TRBJ2-5; D call uncertain. The CDR3 has 12 residues. Trimming cost V 2 bases and J 5 bases, with 9 bases left between them. CDR1 is DFQATT and CDR2 is SNEGSKA in the germline V gene (reference sequence). The CDR3 region has the DNA TGCAGTGCTAGACTGGGCTTCGAGACCCAGTACTTC. The encoded protein is CSARLGFETQYF.

The sample holds a few counts of this clonotype. The rearrangement uses TRBV7-9 and TRBJ2-7, with no clear D. CDR1 and CDR2 from the germline V gene are SEHNR and FQNEAQ (reference sequence). The ends were cut back, 6 bases at V and 1 base at J, with 13 bases in the middle. This CDR3 has 14 residues. CDR3 loop: CASSSWAESYEQYF. Written as DNA, the CDR3 is TGTGCCAGCAGTTCATGGGCCGAGTCCTACGAGCAGTACTTC.

The rearrangement joins TRBV6-1 to TRBJ2-1; TRBD1 agrees at 7 bases. The CDR3 has 15 amino acids. Trimming cost V 6 bases and J 7 bases; bases outside gene matches: 12. Germline loops: CDR1 MNHNS, CDR2 SASEGT. The CDR3, as DNA: TGTGCCAGCAGCCACGGGGCAGGGGGTGGTAATGAGCAGTTCTTC. This gives the protein CASSHGAGGGNEQFF.

A few counts support this clonotype. The CDR3 bases are TGTGCCAGCAGTCCCTTAGCGGGAAAGGGGCCCGAGTTCTTC. This codes for CASSPLAGKGPEFF. J is TRBJ2-1 and V is TRBV6-1, with 8 bases identical to TRBD2. The CDR3 runs 14 residues. Germline lookup yields CDR1 MNHNS and CDR2 SASEGT. V trimming: 5 bases; J trimming: 14 bases; junction bases outside the gene matches: 14.

This clonotype was detected a few times. This sequence joins TRBV20-1 and TRBJ2-5; TRBD2 is a possible D gene (5 bases). The V gene lost 3 bases and the J gene lost 5 bases, with 19 bases spanning the gap. Germline V gene data show CDR1 as DFQATT and CDR2 as SNEGSKA (reference sequence). There are 15 residues in the CDR3. CDR3 sequence reads: CSASDGVKGWETQYF. CDR3 nucleotide sequence: TGCAGTGCTAGCGACGGGGTGAAGGGATGGGAGACCCAGTACTTC.

This clonotype was recorded a few times. The rearrangement uses TRBV12-5 and TRBJ2-3; tentatively, D is TRBD1 (6 bases). Trimming removed 6 bases at V and 2 bases at J, with 12 bases between. Per the germline V gene, CDR1 is LGHNT and CDR2 is FRNRAP. The CDR3 has 14 residues. For the CDR3, the DNA is TGTGCTAGTGGCCCGGGACAACTCACAGATACGCAGTATTTT. Translation: CASGPGQLTDTQYF.

This chain connects TRBV7-9 to TRBJ1-1; D is unclear. Per the germline V gene, CDR1 is SEHNR and CDR2 is FQNEAQ (reference sequence). The germline V and J ends were trimmed by 5 bases and 1 base, with 8 bases remaining between them. The CDR3 has 13 amino acids. CDR3 residues: CASSVDGNTEAFF. The CDR3 nucleotides are TGTGCCAGCAGCGTAGACGGGAACACTGAAGCTTTCTTT.

V usage is TRBV10-2 and J usage is TRBJ2-7, with a tentative D call TRBD2 (5 bases). Germline CDR1 is WSHSY and CDR2 is SAAADI. This CDR3 has 18 residues. V lost 0 bases and J lost 1, with 19 bases in between. The CDR3 loop reads CASSESRRNSGESYEQYF. In DNA form, the CDR3 reads TGCGCCAGCAGTGAGTCGAGGAGGAATAGTGGGGAGTCCTACGAGCAGTACTTC.

V and J are TRBV3-1 and TRBJ2-7, with 9 bases aligning to TRBD2. The CDR3 is 14 residues long. Germline V gene data show CDR1 as LGHDT and CDR2 as YNNKEL (reference sequence). V shed 2 bases, J shed 5 bases, and the junction held 4 bases outside the gene matches. CDR3 in DNA: TGTGCCAGCAGCCAACCTAGCGGGGCCAACGAGCAGTACTTC. It translates to CASSQPSGANEQYF.

This clonotype was counted a few times. V usage is TRBV5-1 and J usage is TRBJ2-2; TRBD2 aligns across 9 bases. Trimming removed 7 bases from V and 4 bases from J; junction bases left unmatched: 11. The CDR3 has 16 amino acids. CDR1 SGHRS and CDR2 YFSETQ come from the germline V gene. The CDR3 reads CASRRASGVVTGELFF. CDR3 nucleotide sequence: TGCGCCAGCCGCCGTGCTAGCGGGGTCGTCACCGGGGAGCTGTTTTTT.

The gene calls are TRBV15 and TRBJ2-3, with TRBD2 identical over 7 bases. The length of the CDR3 is 16 residues. The V gene's germline CDR1 is LNHNV and CDR2 YYDKDF (reference sequence). Trimming at V came to 5 bases and at J to 0 bases, leaving 8 bases not matched to a gene. CDR3 nucleotide sequence: TGTGCCACCAGCCCCGGTGTCGGGGGGAGCACAGATACGCAGTATTTT. It translates to CATSPGVGGSTDTQYF.

This clonotype appeared a few times. The chain links TRBV12-3 or TRBV12-4 to TRBJ1-6; maybe TRBD1 (6 bases). The CDR3 has 14 residues. V was pared by 2 bases and J by 8 bases, with 10 bases between. The CDR3 region is CASSLKGGDSPLHF. CDR3 in DNA: TGTGCCAGCAGTTTAAAGGGGGGAGATTCACCCCTCCACTTT.

Only a few counts were recorded for this clonotype. V is TRBV3-1 and J is TRBJ2-7; TRBD2 is a possible D gene (6 bases). Trimming stripped 2 bases from V and 0 bases from J, with 14 bases between. Germline V gene data show CDR1 as LGHDT and CDR2 as YNNKEL (reference sequence). CDR3 length: 16 residues. The CDR3 DNA follows: TGTGCCAGCAGCCAAATCCGGGACGGGAGCTCCTACGAGCAGTACTTC. Translation gives CASSQIRDGSSYEQYF.

This clonotype appeared many times. V usage is TRBV20-1 and J usage is TRBJ1-1; 11 positions match TRBD1. The ends lost 3 bases at V and 4 bases at J; junction bases unmatched: 4. Germline V gene data show CDR1 as DFQATT and CDR2 as SNEGSKA (reference sequence). The CDR3 sequence is 14 residues long. CDR3 loop: CSASPGTGGTEAFF. The DNA for the CDR3 is TGCAGTGCTAGCCCCGGGACAGGGGGCACTGAAGCTTTCTTT.

The J gene is TRBJ1-1, the V gene TRBV18, with D tentatively TRBD1 (5 bases). The CDR3 extends over 13 amino acids. Trimming removed 0 bases from V and 11 bases from J, with 13 bases in between. CDR1 is KGHSH and CDR2 is LQKENI in the germline V gene. The CDR3 loop reads CASSPPPAGRAFF. The CDR3 DNA reads as TGTGCCAGCTCACCACCGCCGGCAGGGAGGGCTTTCTTT. The full variable domain, its missing parts supplied by reference TRBV18 and TRBJ1-1, is NAGVMQNPRHLVRRRGQEARLRCSPMKGHSHVYWYRQLPEEGLKFMVYLQKENIIDESGMPKERFSAEFPKEGPSILRIQQVVRGDSAAYFCASSPPPAGRAFFGQGTRLTVV.

The rearrangement joins TRBV4-2 to TRBJ2-1; maybe TRBD2 (5 bases). Germline assignment: CDR1 LGHNA and CDR2 YNFKEQ. The CDR3 consists of 16 residues. V lost 2 bases, J lost 5 bases, and 16 bases lay in between. CDR3 sequence reads: CASSQRGKGGNNEQFF. The CDR3, as DNA: TGTGCCAGCAGCCAACGTGGAAAAGGAGGCAACAATGAGCAGTTCTTC.

This clonotype was detected only a few times. The genes are TRBV5-1 and TRBJ2-2; TRBD2 matches 10 bases. CDR1 SGHRS and CDR2 YFSETQ come from the germline V gene. With V trimmed by 4 bases and J by 5 bases, 5 bases remained unmatched. The CDR3 runs to 15 residues. The CDR3 is CASSPSGGLTGELFF. The CDR3 coding sequence is TGCGCCAGCAGCCCTAGCGGGGGACTGACCGGGGAGCTGTTTTTT.

This clonotype came up a few times. CDR3 DNA: TGCAGTGCAGAGGACAGCATGAACACTGAAGCTTTCTTT. Its translation is CSAEDSMNTEAFF. The rearrangement links TRBV20-1 to TRBJ1-1, with a weak D call TRBD1 (6 bases). The CDR3 consists of 13 residues. Germline CDR1 DFQATT, CDR2 SNEGSKA (reference sequence). The V gene lost 6 bases and the J gene lost 0 bases, with 11 bases spanning the gap.

This sequence joins TRBV5-1 and TRBJ1-4; 7 bases agree with TRBD1. This CDR3 comprises 17 residues. The V gene end was trimmed by 0 bases and the J gene end by 4 bases; junction bases not matched to a gene: 9. Germline V gene lookup returns CDR1 SGHRS and CDR2 YFSETQ. The CDR3 DNA reads as TGCGCCAGCAGCTTGGTGCCTAAGGGGACAGTTAATGAAAAACTGTTTTTT. Encoded protein: CASSLVPKGTVNEKLFF. The full variable domain, completed using reference TRBV5-1 and TRBJ1-4, is KAGVTQTPRYLIKTRGQQVTLSCSPISGHRSVSWYQQTPGQGLQFLFEYFSETQRNKGNFPGRFSGRQFSNSRSEMNVSTLELGDSALYLCASSLVPKGTVNEKLFFGSGTQLSVL.

The chain is built from TRBV7-6 and TRBJ1-1, with 7 bases identical to TRBD1. This CDR3 has 15 residues. Germline trimming cut 4 bases from V and 2 bases from J; bases unmatched to any gene: 7. CDR1 and CDR2 from the germline V gene are SGHVS and FNYEAQ. The DNA of the CDR3 is TGTGCCAGCAGCTCTCGCCCAGGGGGTAACACTGAAGCTTTCTTT. Translation: CASSSRPGGNTEAFF.

This clonotype was seen only a few times. The chain uses TRBV20-1 and TRBJ2-1; 7 nucleotides match TRBD1. This CDR3 comprises 13 residues. Trimming cost V 6 bases and J 5 bases; bases outside gene matches: 7. Germline V lookup: CDR1 DFQATT, CDR2 SNEGSKA (reference sequence). The CDR3 sequence: CSAHRDSNNEQFF. The CDR3, as DNA: TGCAGTGCCCATCGGGACAGCAACAATGAGCAGTTCTTC.

This chain links TRBV6-1 with TRBJ2-7, with 8 bases matching TRBD2. The CDR3 extends over 16 amino acids. With V trimmed by 1 base and J by 4 bases, 9 bases remained unmatched. Germline V gene data show CDR1 as MNHNS and CDR2 as SASEGT. The CDR3: CASSEGTGGLKYEQYF. The CDR3 nucleotides read TGTGCCAGCAGTGAAGGAACGGGGGGGCTGAAATACGAGCAGTACTTC.

The chain employs TRBV6-2 or TRBV6-3 and TRBJ2-5; 11 bases line up with TRBD2. The CDR3 totals 15 residues. CDR1 and CDR2 (germline): MNHEY, SVGEGT. J gave up 2 bases and V 2 bases, and 1 base lay outside the gene matches. The DNA of the CDR3 is TGTGCCAGCAGTTACAGACTAGCGGGGCAAGAGACCCAGTACTTC. It encodes CASSYRLAGQETQYF.

This chain joins TRBV12-3 or TRBV12-4 and TRBJ2-5; D is ambiguous. V lost 1 base and J 5 bases, leaving 11 bases between the germline ends. The CDR3 loop spans 14 amino acids. As DNA, the CDR3 is TGTGCCAGCAGTTTAGTGGGGTCCGTTGAGACCCAGTACTTC. Translation: CASSLVGSVETQYF.

This clonotype was recorded a few times. The J gene is TRBJ1-6, the V gene TRBV6-5; TRBD1 might be the D (5 bases). Looked up from germline, CDR1 is MNHEY and CDR2 is SVGAGI. The CDR3 consists of 16 residues. Deletions cut 2 bases from V and 5 bases from J, with 13 bases between. DNA for the CDR3: TGTGCCAGCAGTTACGGGACGACAGTAAATAATTCACCCCTCCACTTT. Translation gives CASSYGTTVNNSPLHF.

The chain carries TRBV18 and TRBJ2-5, with no clear D. The CDR3 extends over 15 amino acids. CDR1 and CDR2 from the germline V gene are KGHSH and LQKENI. Trimming left V 2 bases short and J 5 bases short, with 15 bases between. The CDR3 sequence: CASSPSSLTYETQYF. CDR3 nucleotides: TGTGCCAGCTCACCATCTTCCCTAACCTACGAGACCCAGTACTTC.

The CDR3 protein is CASSQFGEQETQYF. The DNA for the CDR3 is TGTGCCAGCAGCCAATTTGGGGAACAAGAGACCCAGTACTTC. The chain carries TRBV3-1 and TRBJ2-5; D remains ambiguous. The CDR3 is made up of 14 amino acids. V was trimmed by 2 bases and J by 2 bases, leaving 9 bases between them. Germline values: CDR1 LGHDT, CDR2 YNNKEL (reference sequence).

The chain has TRBV7-2 and TRBJ2-3; TRBD2 aligns across 14 bases. Germline V gene data show CDR1 as SGHTA and CDR2 as FQGNSA. J was trimmed by 0 bases and V by 3 bases; bases with no gene match: 8. The CDR3 length is 19 residues. CDR3 in DNA: TGTGCCAGCAGCTTCGCGAGACTAGCGGGGGGGACTAGCACAGATACGCAGTATTTT. Translated: CASSFARLAGGTSTDTQYF.